This T cell receptor (beta chain) was found in a study of T-cell reconstitution after alpha-beta-depleted transplantation in children. Points from the study as a whole: At the one-year point after transplant, T-cell counts and TCRbeta diversity were found to come mostly from T cells that had been newly produced. Approximately two months post-transplant, alpha-beta T cells reportedly originated from several hundred expanded graft clones.

The ends were cut back, 1 base at V and 0 bases at J, with 12 bases in the middle. The germline CDR1 and CDR2 sequences are SGHVS and FQNEAQ. The CDR3 has 16 residues. This clonotype has at least ten counts. Its matching antigen is unknown. This sample's TCRbeta library carried unique molecular identifier barcodes. MiXCR, run by TCRdb on the PCR reads, gives a single entry per CDR3 protein. The sample gives over 150,000 distinct CDR3 sequences, about 6% of which show up once; approximately 4.1% is in the top ten. J is TRBJ2-5 and V is TRBV7-8; a weak D match, TRBD1 (5 bases). This clonotype was obtained from a girl less than two years old with combined immunodeficiency, due to receive a stem cell transplant. The source material was PBMCs, sampled before TCRalphabeta/CD19-depleted stem cell transplant. CDR3 sequence (DNA): TGTGCCAGCAGCTTAGAAGGCAGGGCTTACCAAGAGACCCAGTACTTC. Its translation: CASSLEGRAYQETQYF.